This entry lists 26 T cell receptor beta chains sequenced from one sample in a study of blood T cells in healthy people across ages. Alongside a J-beta primer mix, a sample-barcoded 5' primer served in a second PCR lasting about 7 to 11 cycles. Using its own MiXCR run on the 5' RACE reads, TCRdb lists one record per CDR3 protein. The sample shows 450,000 to 700,000 distinct CDR3 sequences, 25% to 30% of them seen only once. Specimen: blood. These receptors all come from a woman in her seventies in good health.

The chain's CDR3 is CASSLALEEANYGYTF. The CDR3 bases are TGTGCCAGCAGCTTAGCGCTCGAGGAAGCGAACTATGGCTACACCTTC. This chain joins TRBV7-2 and TRBJ1-2; no definite D call. V lost 0 bases to trimming and J lost 2 bases, with 13 bases between them. The germline V gene has CDR1 SGHTA and CDR2 FQGNSA. CDR3 size: 16 residues.

The V gene is TRBV5-1, the J gene TRBJ1-1, with D hard to call. Germline V gives CDR1 SGHRS, CDR2 YFSETQ. The ends were cut back, 0 bases at V and 3 bases at J, with 9 bases in the middle. This CDR3 comprises 14 residues. CDR3 amino acids: CASSLEVQDTEAFF. The CDR3 nucleotides read TGCGCCAGCAGCTTGGAGGTTCAGGACACTGAAGCTTTCTTT.

This clonotype was detected a few times. The chain is built from TRBV5-1 and TRBJ2-5, with 9 nucleotides matching TRBD1. CDR1 is SGHRS and CDR2 is YFSETQ in the germline V gene. The V segment lost 3 bases and the J segment 5 bases; nucleotides outside the gene matches: 8. CDR3 length: 15 residues. CDR3 residues: CASSSAGTGMETQYF. CDR3 nucleotide sequence: TGCGCCAGCAGCTCTGCCGGGACAGGGATGGAGACCCAGTACTTC.

This clonotype was seen only a few times. The gene calls are TRBV24-1 and TRBJ2-5, with 7 bases fitting TRBD1. With 4 bases clipped from V and 0 bases from J, the junction kept 7 bases outside the gene matches. This CDR3 spans 16 amino acids. Germline loops: CDR1 KGHDR, CDR2 SFDVKD. The CDR3 sequence is CATSDSGTAYQETQYF. Here the CDR3 DNA reads TGTGCCACCAGTGACTCCGGGACAGCGTACCAAGAGACCCAGTACTTC.

This clonotype appeared a few times. V is TRBV7-8 and J is TRBJ2-3; maybe TRBD2 (5 bases). Germline lookup yields CDR1 SGHVS and CDR2 FQNEAQ. Between the trimmed V and J ends, which lost 5 bases and 0 bases, there was a span of 18 bases. CDR3 length equals 17 residues. DNA of the CDR3: TGTGCCAGCAGCGGAGGTCATGGACGGGGTAGCACAGATACGCAGTATTTT. Its protein product is CASSGGHGRGSTDTQYF.

Only a few counts were recorded for this clonotype. This chain connects TRBV6-6 to TRBJ2-1, with 7 nucleotides matching TRBD1. The ends lost 3 bases at V and 6 bases at J; junction bases unmatched: 8. Germline CDR1 reads MNHNY; CDR2 reads SVGAGI (reference sequence). CDR3 length: 15 residues. CDR3 loop: CASSYQPGGANEQFF. The CDR3 DNA follows: TGTGCCAGCAGTTATCAGCCAGGGGGTGCCAATGAGCAGTTCTTC.

This clonotype has more than one count but fewer than ten. The chain uses TRBV7-8 and TRBJ2-5; 9 positions match TRBD1. V gave up 4 bases and J gave up 2 bases; unmatched junction bases: 11. The CDR3 length is 17 residues. Per germline, CDR1 SGHVS and CDR2 FQNEAQ. This CDR3 is CASSYSLKDRGQETQYF. As DNA, the CDR3 is TGTGCCAGCAGCTACAGTTTGAAGGACAGGGGTCAAGAGACCCAGTACTTC.

This clonotype was counted a few times. The chain employs TRBV24-1 and TRBJ1-2; TRBD1 matches 8 bases. Trimming took 2 bases from V and 3 from J; bases not matched to a gene: 1. The CDR3 has 14 residues. The germline V gene has CDR1 KGHDR and CDR2 SFDVKD. This chain's CDR3 is CATSDSTGDYGYTF. In DNA, the CDR3 is TGTGCCACCAGTGATTCGACAGGGGACTATGGCTACACCTTC.

CDR3 loop: CASSPQTGNNEKLFF. Here the CDR3 DNA reads TGTGCCAGCAGCCCCCAGACAGGAAATAATGAAAAACTGTTTTTT. This sequence joins TRBV7-2 and TRBJ1-4, with D possibly matching TRBD1 (6 bases). Trimming cost V 5 bases and J 4 bases, with 14 bases left between them. CDR3 length: 15 residues. CDR1 SGHTA and CDR2 FQGNSA come from the germline V gene. Filled out from reference TRBV7-2 and TRBJ1-4, the complete variable domain reads GAGVSQSPSNKVTEKGKDVELRCDPISGHTALYWYRQSLGQGLEFLIYFQGNSAPDKSGLPSDRFSAERTGGSVSTLTIQRTQQEDSAVYLCASSPQTGNNEKLFFGSGTQLSVL.

The chain has TRBV2 and TRBJ1-1; no clear D. The length of the CDR3 is 13 residues. CDR1 is SNHLY and CDR2 is FYNNEI in the germline V gene. V was trimmed by 2 bases and J by 3 bases, leaving 7 bases between them. CDR3 nucleotide sequence: TGTGCCAGCAGTGAAATGGAGGACACTGAAGCTTTCTTT. This translates into CASSEMEDTEAFF.

CDR3 residues: CASGLTATEAFF. The CDR3 bases are TGTGCTAGTGGTCTCACTGCCACTGAAGCTTTCTTT. The rearrangement links TRBV12-5 to TRBJ1-1; D is unclear. CDR1 and CDR2 from the germline V gene are LGHNT and FRNRAP. The CDR3 extends over 12 amino acids. Between the trimmed V and J ends, which lost 5 bases and 4 bases, there was a span of 8 bases.

The genes are TRBV20-1 and TRBJ2-3; TRBD2 matches 8 bases. The ends lost 3 bases at V and 1 base at J; junction bases unmatched: 6. Looked up from germline, CDR1 is DFQATT and CDR2 is SNEGSKA (reference sequence). The CDR3 has 15 amino acids. For the CDR3, the DNA is TGCAGTGCTAGCATGCGGGGGGTAGGCACAGATACGCAGTATTTT. Residues: CSASMRGVGTDTQYF.

This clonotype was observed a few times. The chain uses TRBV30 and TRBJ2-5; D uncertain. CDR1 and CDR2 from the germline V gene are GTSNPN and SVGIG (reference sequence). V was cut by 4 bases and J by 4 bases, with 10 bases left in between. The CDR3 spans 12 residues. DNA of the CDR3: TGTGCCTGGACATCCACGAGAGAGACCCAGTACTTC. Encoded protein: CAWTSTRETQYF.

CDR3 amino acids: CASSGQTSGGAKNIQYF. The CDR3 nucleotides read TGTGCCAGCAGCGGACAAACTAGCGGGGGGGCCAAAAACATTCAGTACTTC. This chain joins TRBV9 and TRBJ2-4; 12 nucleotides agree with TRBD2. Germline V gene data show CDR1 as SGDLS and CDR2 as YYNGEE. The CDR3 is made up of 17 amino acids. V shed 3 bases and J 1 base; nucleotides not matched to a gene: 5. Full variable domain (missing parts from reference TRBV9 and TRBJ2-4): DSGVTQTPKHLITATGQRVTLRCSPRSGDLSVYWYQQSLDQGLQFLIQYYNGEERAKGNILERFSAQQFPDLHSELNLSSLELGDSALYFCASSGQTSGGAKNIQYFGAGTRLSVL.

This clonotype was counted only a few times. The chain couples TRBV12-3 or TRBV12-4 to TRBJ1-1; possible D gene TRBD1, 5 bases. This CDR3 is 13 amino acids long. V gave up 7 bases and J gave up 5 bases, with 14 bases separating them. Here the CDR3 reads CASTPGSGTEAFF. CDR3 nucleotides: TGTGCCAGCACCCCAGGGTCGGGTACTGAAGCTTTCTTT.

This clonotype was recorded at least ten times. The rearrangement joins TRBV7-2 to TRBJ2-6; a weak D match, TRBD1 (6 bases). From germline, CDR1 is SGHTA and CDR2 FQGNSA. CDR3 length: 15 residues. Trimming cost V 10 bases and J 0 bases, with 13 bases left between them. The CDR3 DNA reads as TGTGCCACGCGTACAGGGTACTCTGGGGCCAACGTCCTGACTTTC. The encoded protein is CATRTGYSGANVLTF.

As regards this clonotype: At one end the junction does not follow the germline gene, possibly because of a read error. The chain uses TRBV4-2 and TRBJ2-2, with D perhaps given as TRBD1 or TRBD2 (6 bases each). This CDR3 has 16 residues. Germline V gene lookup returns CDR1 LGHNA and CDR2 YNFKEQ. DNA of the CDR3: TGTGCCGGCAGCCAAAGAAAGGGGGGCCCGGCCGGGGAGCTGTTTTTT. Its translation: CAGSQRKGGPAGELFF.

This clonotype was seen a single time. The CDR3 DNA follows: TGTGCCATCAGTGAGTCGGGACCGTTACTCTACGAGCAGTACTTC. Amino acid sequence: CAISESGPLLYEQYF. The chain uses TRBV10-3 and TRBJ2-7; tentatively, D is TRBD1 or TRBD2 (5 bases each). The germline gives CDR1 ENHRY, CDR2 SYGVKD. The CDR3 runs to 15 residues. Trimming took 0 bases from V and 3 from J, leaving 12 bases between them.

The chain recombines TRBV29-1 with TRBJ2-3; 9 bases map to TRBD1. V lost 4 bases and J lost 6; bases outside the gene matches: 8. This CDR3 has 14 residues. The V gene's germline CDR1 is SQVTM and CDR2 ANQGSEA. CDR3 sequence reads: CSVAGTGYPDTQYF. The CDR3 nucleotides read TGCAGCGTTGCCGGGACAGGGTATCCGGATACGCAGTATTTT.

This clonotype was found many times. CDR3 sequence (DNA): TGTGCCAGCAGCCAGCTACCTGAAGAGACCCAGTACTTC. Protein: CASSQLPEETQYF. The genes are TRBV4-2 and TRBJ2-5; D not resolved. This CDR3 region has 13 residues. V lost 3 bases, J lost 3 bases, and 8 bases lay in between. Germline-derived CDR1 and CDR2 are LGHNA and YNFKEQ.

As for this clonotype: One end of the junction varies from germline; a read error may be responsible. The rearrangement uses TRBV18 and TRBJ2-4; D is unresolved. The length of the CDR3 is 14 residues. CDR1 and CDR2 from the germline V gene are KGHSH and LQKENI. As DNA, the CDR3 is TGTGCCAGCTCACCAGGGGTAGCCAAAAACATTCAGTGCTTC. Its translation is CASSPGVAKNIQCF.

V usage is TRBV7-2 and J usage is TRBJ2-5, with a weak D call TRBD2 (6 bases). This CDR3 comprises 14 residues. Trimming shortened V by 4 bases and J by 4 bases, and 13 bases separated the two germline ends. The V gene's germline CDR1 is SGHTA and CDR2 FQGNSA. CDR3 sequence: CASSYAGLRETQYF. CDR3 in DNA: TGTGCCAGCAGCTATGCGGGACTGCGAGAGACCCAGTACTTC.

V is TRBV2 and J is TRBJ2-3; D might be TRBD2 (6 bases). The CDR3 totals 14 residues. V dropped 8 bases and J dropped 3 bases, with 15 bases sitting between them. Germline-derived CDR1 and CDR2 are SNHLY and FYNNEI. CDR3 nucleotides: TGTGCCAGCTCAGCTAGCGAAGTTACAGATACGCAGTATTTT. Translated, it gives CASSASEVTDTQYF.

The chain carries TRBV9 and TRBJ1-4; weak D call: TRBD1 (5 bases). The CDR3 is 15 amino acids. The germline V gene encodes CDR1 SGDLS and CDR2 YYNGEE. Trimming took off 4 bases at V and 8 bases at J, with 18 bases between the two ends. As DNA, the CDR3 is TGTGCCAGCAGCCCGACCGGGACTGGAAGCGAAAAACTGTTTTTT. It specifies CASSPTGTGSEKLFF.

The table lists this clonotype with a few counts. The chain links TRBV10-3 to TRBJ1-4; 7 nucleotides match TRBD1. CDR3 size: 16 residues. V lost 0 bases, J lost 8 bases, and 9 bases stayed unmatched. Germline values: CDR1 ENHRY, CDR2 SYGVKD. The CDR3 region has the DNA TGTGCCATCAGTGAGTCCTTGAACAGGGGCAGGGAAAAACTGTTTTTT. It specifies CAISESLNRGREKLFF.

There are a few counts of this clonotype. The chain carries TRBV9 and TRBJ2-3, with a possible D match to TRBD1 (5 bases). CDR1 SGDLS and CDR2 YYNGEE come from the germline V gene. With 6 bases removed from V and 2 bases from J, the gap between germline ends came to 13 bases. This CDR3 spans 14 amino acids. Here the CDR3 reads CASKGSASTDTQYF. The CDR3 coding sequence is TGTGCCAGCAAGGGGTCGGCGTCCACAGATACGCAGTATTTT.